These T cell receptor beta chains were read from a single sample in a study of T cells after yellow fever vaccination. Each CDR3 protein is one row after TCRdb ran MiXCR on the 5' RACE reads. Of hundreds of thousands of distinct CDR3 sequences in the sample, 8.7% were seen once. The source material was PBMCs, sampled on the day of the first yellow fever vaccination. These receptors all stem from a man between 18 and 29 years old who received the YFV17D yellow fever vaccine. CDR3s include the opening cysteine and the closing phenylalanine or tryptophan. D genes are given only for firm matches. A clone size is listed for some rows: how often the clone was seen (once, few, many), or a class if it is expanded.

j_gene,d_gene,abundance,v_gene,CDR3aa,CDR3nt
TRBJ1-3,NA,NA,TRBV4-3,CASSQSRGTFGNTIYF,TGCGCCAGCAGCCAATCCCGAGGAACTTTTGGAAACACCATATATTTT
TRBJ1-5,NA,few,TRBV28,CASSLYRGFQPQHF,TGTGCCAGCAGTTTATATCGGGGGTTTCAGCCCCAGCATTTT
TRBJ2-3,TRBD1,many,TRBV12-3/TRBV12-4,CASSSGTTGLVTDTQYF,TGTGCCAGCAGTTCGGGGACGACAGGGTTGGTCACAGATACGCAGTATTTT
TRBJ1-2,NA,few,TRBV4-1,CASSQDTGYGYTF,TGCGCCAGCAGCCAAGATACCGGCTATGGCTACACCTTC
TRBJ2-5,TRBD2,NA,TRBV6-2/TRBV6-3,CASTLKRGAQETQYF,TGTGCCAGCACTCTCAAGCGGGGGGCGCAAGAGACCCAGTACTTC
TRBJ2-5,TRBD1,NA,TRBV5-1,CASTIGQGQETQYF,TGCGCCAGCACCATTGGACAGGGTCAAGAGACCCAGTACTTC
TRBJ2-7,TRBD2,NA,TRBV25-1,CASGGLAGGPNEQYF,TGTGCCAGCGGTGGACTAGCGGGGGGGCCCAACGAGCAGTACTTC
TRBJ2-5,NA,many,TRBV20-1,CSAIRETQYF,TGCAGTGCTATTCGAGAGACCCAGTACTTC
TRBJ1-2,TRBD1,NA,TRBV4-1,CASSHGQGMDYGYTF,TGCGCCAGCAGCCACGGACAGGGTATGGACTATGGCTACACCTTC
TRBJ2-3,NA,NA,TRBV7-9,CASSLGALTDTQYF,TGTGCCAGCAGCTTAGGGGCATTGACAGATACGCAGTATTTT
TRBJ1-1,NA,NA,TRBV5-4,CASSLGYWDPEAFF,TGTGCCAGCAGCTTGGGGTACTGGGATCCTGAAGCTTTCTTT
TRBJ1-1,NA,few,TRBV6-5,CASSYSAVRGNTEAFF,TGTGCCAGCAGTTACTCCGCTGTCCGGGGGAACACTGAAGCTTTCTTT
TRBJ1-1,TRBD1,NA,TRBV12-3/TRBV12-4,CASSLVRIDRDTEAFF,TGTGCCAGCAGTTTAGTCCGGATAGACAGGGACACTGAAGCTTTCTTT
TRBJ2-1,NA,many,TRBV12-3/TRBV12-4,CASRTDYNEQFF,TGTGCCAGTCGGACGGACTACAATGAGCAGTTCTTC
TRBJ2-1,TRBD1,few,TRBV5-4,CASSETTGVGNEQFF,TGTGCCAGCAGCGAAACCACAGGGGTCGGGAATGAGCAGTTCTTC
TRBJ1-1,TRBD1,many,TRBV5-1,CASSLGDRGQAFF,TGCGCCAGCAGCTTGGGGGACAGGGGGCAAGCTTTCTTT
TRBJ2-5,TRBD1,once,TRBV5-1,CASSNGQGPGTQYF,TGCGCCAGCAGCAACGGACAGGGGCCGGGGACCCAGTACTTC
TRBJ2-1,TRBD2,many,TRBV5-8,CASSTLAGRGNEQFF,TGTGCCAGCAGCACTCTAGCGGGGCGGGGCAATGAGCAGTTCTTC